This T cell receptor beta chain was sequenced in a study of shared clonotypes between healthy human individuals. The wider study: A couple of women and a few men aged 18 to 49 served as donors. The study, taken as a whole, reports: Around 5% of naive CD4 clonotypes were shared across four donors.

Turning to this clone: Its specificity is unknown.

The CDR3 runs 12 residues. From germline, CDR1 is SQVTM and CDR2 ANQGSEA. V was shortened by 4 bases and J by 6 bases, with 12 bases between the two germline ends. Measured with immunoSEQ multiplex PCR; TCRdb has only the in-frame clones, and not every one. The sample contains about 1.1 million clones, 70% to 85% of which appear only once. Input material: memory CD4+ T cells from PBMCs. Specified subset: CD45RA-negative fraction. The receptor was isolated from a man aged 18-30 years in good health. Some clones in this sample may be carry-over from other donors' samples. The rearrangement joins TRBV29-1 to TRBJ1-2; D is unclear. The CDR3 nucleotides read TGCAGCGTTGTCGTGGGCTTCGATGGCTACACCTTC. Translating gives CSVVVGFDGYTF.